This T cell receptor (beta chain) was sequenced during a study of blood T cell repertoires in COVID-19. From germline, CDR1 is SGHNT and CDR2 YYREEE (reference sequence). Losses at the gene ends were 4 bases for V and 11 bases for J; bases not matched to a gene: 8. This CDR3 region has 12 residues. TCRdb's copy holds only in-frame clones and misses some; the assay was immunoSEQ multiplex PCR. This table has 100,000 or so clones, 87% appearing once. The sequenced sample consisted of peripheral blood. The sequence came from a man aged 50-60 years with active COVID-19. V and J are TRBV5-4 and TRBJ1-1; 7 nucleotides align to TRBD1. The CDR3 loop reads CASSGGDRGAFF. The CDR3 nucleotides read TGTGCCAGCAGCGGTGGGGACAGAGGGGCTTTCTTT.